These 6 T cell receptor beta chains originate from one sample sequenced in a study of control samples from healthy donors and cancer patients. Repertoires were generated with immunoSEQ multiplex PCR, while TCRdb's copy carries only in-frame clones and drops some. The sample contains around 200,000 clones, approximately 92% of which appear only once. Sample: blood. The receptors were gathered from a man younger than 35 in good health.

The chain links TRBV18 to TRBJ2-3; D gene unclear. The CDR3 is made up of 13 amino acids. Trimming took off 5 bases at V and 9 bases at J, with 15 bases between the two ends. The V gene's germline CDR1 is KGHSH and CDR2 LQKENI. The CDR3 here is CASSNQAQSTQYF. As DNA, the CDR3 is TGTGCCAGCTCAAACCAAGCCCAGTCCACGCAGTATTTT.

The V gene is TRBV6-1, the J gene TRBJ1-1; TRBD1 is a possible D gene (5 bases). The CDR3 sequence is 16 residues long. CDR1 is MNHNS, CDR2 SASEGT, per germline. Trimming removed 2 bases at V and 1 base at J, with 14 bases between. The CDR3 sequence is CASSEMAGRGNTEAFF. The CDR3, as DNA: TGTGCCAGCAGTGAAATGGCGGGGCGGGGGAACACTGAAGCTTTCTTT.

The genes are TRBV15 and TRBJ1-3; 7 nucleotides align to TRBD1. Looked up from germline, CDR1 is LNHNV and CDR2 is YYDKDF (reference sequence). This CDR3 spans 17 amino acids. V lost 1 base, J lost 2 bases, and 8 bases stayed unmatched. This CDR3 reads CATSRVGDSIAGNTIYF. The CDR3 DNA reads TGTGCCACCAGCAGAGTTGGGGACAGCATTGCTGGAAACACCATATATTTT.

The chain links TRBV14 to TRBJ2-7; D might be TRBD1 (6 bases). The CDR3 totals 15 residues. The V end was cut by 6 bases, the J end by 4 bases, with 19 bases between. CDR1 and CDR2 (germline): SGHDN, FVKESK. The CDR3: CASSSYGTFSYEQYF. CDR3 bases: TGTGCCAGCAGTTCCTACGGGACATTCTCGTACGAGCAGTACTTC.

The CDR3 region is CASSVIAATYNEQFF. DNA of the CDR3: TGTGCCAGCAGCGTAATAGCGGCAACCTACAATGAGCAGTTCTTC. The chain couples TRBV9 to TRBJ2-1; D perhaps matches TRBD2 (6 bases). Trimming stripped 1 base from V and 2 bases from J, with 10 bases between. The germline gives CDR1 SGDLS, CDR2 YYNGEE. The CDR3 spans 15 residues.

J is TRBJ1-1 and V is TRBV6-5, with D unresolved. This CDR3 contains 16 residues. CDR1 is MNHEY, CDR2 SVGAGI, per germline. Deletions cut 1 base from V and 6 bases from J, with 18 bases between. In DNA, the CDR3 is TGTGCCAGCAGTTACTTAGGACGGCTACCTTGGGCTGAAGCTTTCTTT. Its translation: CASSYLGRLPWAEAFF.